The source of this T cell receptor (beta chain) is a study of blood T cell repertoires in COVID-19. Per the original methods: Scientists estimated how many nucleated cells there were by amplifying reference gene primers. Some clones are missing from TCRdb's copy, which holds only in-frame ones; the method was immunoSEQ multiplex PCR. That table supplies the V and J calls and clone size; D and trimming were determined from the DNA. The table records some 120,000 clones, 85% to 90% of them present only once. Germline CDR1 and CDR2: MDHEN and SYDVKM. This CDR3 is 14 amino acids long. The trim removed 4 bases at V and 11 bases at J, leaving 12 bases unmatched.

The V and J genes are TRBV28 and TRBJ1-1; 8 nucleotides agree with TRBD1. The source of this sequence is a man between 65 and 85 years old with active or convalescent COVID-19. The sequencing input was peripheral blood. CDR3 DNA sequence: TGTGCCAGCAGTTCCCCAGGGGGCCCATTTATGGCTTTCTTT. This codes for CASSSPGGPFMAFF.